The 31 T cell receptor beta chains reported below all come from one sample, sequenced in a study of T cell repertoires in cytomegalovirus infection. Their cognate antigens are unknown. TCRdb reprocessed the reads via MiXCR and lists one record per CDR3 protein. Of about 770,000 distinct CDR3 sequences listed, 25% to 35% are singletons. The sequencing here drew on cultured CD8+ T cells from PBMCs, taken from culture after CMV antigen stimulation. These receptors were obtained from a human donor in good health (CMV status not recorded). Some clones in this sample may be carry-over from other donors' samples.

This clonotype has a handful of counts. The chain has TRBV7-9 and TRBJ1-1; D might be TRBD1 (6 bases). CDR1 SEHNR and CDR2 FQNEAQ come from the germline V gene (reference sequence). Trimming stripped 5 bases from V and 8 bases from J, with 12 bases between. CDR3 size: 12 residues. The DNA of the CDR3 is TGTGCCAGCAGCGATGACAGGCCAGAAGCTTTCTTT. Translated: CASSDDRPEAFF.

The rearrangement links TRBV7-9 to TRBJ1-2; D gene unclear. In germline, CDR1 is SEHNR, CDR2 FQNEAQ (reference sequence). The CDR3 has 12 residues. Trimming took 4 bases from V and 3 from J, leaving 6 bases between them. For the CDR3, the DNA is TGTGCCAGCAGCTCCAAAGACTATGGCTACACCTTC. Its translation: CASSSKDYGYTF. The full variable domain, rest sourced from reference TRBV7-9 and TRBJ1-2, is DTGVSQNPRHKITKRGQNVTFRCDPISEHNRLYWYRQTLGQGPEFLTYFQNEAQLEKSRLLSDRFSAERPKGSFSTLEIQRTEQGDSAMYLCASSSKDYGYTFGSGTRLTVV.

This clonotype was detected only once. The rearrangement links TRBV2 to TRBJ2-1; D may be TRBD1 (7 bases). The CDR3 is 12 amino acids. Germline lookup yields CDR1 SNHLY and CDR2 FYNNEI. V gave up 9 bases and J gave up 10 bases, with 16 bases separating them. The chain's CDR3 is CASRAGGIEQFF. CDR3 nucleotide sequence: TGTGCCAGTAGAGCAGGGGGGATCGAGCAGTTCTTC.

The chain couples TRBV7-9 to TRBJ2-1; no clear D gene. From germline, CDR1 is SEHNR and CDR2 FQNEAQ (reference sequence). Trimming pared 1 base from V and 9 bases from J, leaving 22 bases between. The CDR3 contains 17 residues. CDR3 loop: CASSLGRSLSSASEQFF. In nucleotides, the CDR3 is TGTGCCAGCAGCTTAGGTCGTAGCCTTTCATCGGCAAGTGAGCAGTTCTTC.

This chain joins TRBV9 and TRBJ2-1, with D possibly being TRBD1 (5 bases). The V end lost 1 base, the J end lost 0 bases, and 11 bases lay between the germline ends. The CDR3 has 16 residues. The germline CDR1 and CDR2 sequences are SGDLS and YYNGEE. The CDR3 bases are TGTGCCAGCAGCGTACATTACAGGAGCTCCTACAATGAGCAGTTCTTC. This sequence encodes CASSVHYRSSYNEQFF.

This clonotype was observed a handful of times. Germline is not matched at one junction end, which may reflect a read error. The chain combines TRBV6-5 with TRBJ2-7; a possible D gene is TRBD2 (6 bases). This CDR3 contains 15 residues. Germline CDR1 MNHEY, CDR2 SVGAGI. CDR3 in amino acids: CASSYGGGLSDEQYF. DNA of the CDR3: TGTGCCAGCAGTTATGGGGGAGGCCTCTCCGACGAGCAGTACTTC.

This clonotype has more than one count but fewer than ten. The chain combines TRBV7-9 with TRBJ2-1; D perhaps matches TRBD1 (5 bases). The CDR3 runs 12 residues. Germline V gene data show CDR1 as SEHNR and CDR2 as FQNEAQ (reference sequence). V lost 5 bases, J lost 8 bases, and 10 bases lay in between. The CDR3 loop is CASSHQGDEQFF. The CDR3 nucleotides are TGTGCCAGCAGCCACCAGGGCGATGAGCAGTTCTTC.

The chain combines TRBV6-1 with TRBJ2-1, with TRBD1 identical over 9 bases. The CDR3 has 17 amino acids. CDR1 is MNHNS, CDR2 SASEGT, per germline. Trimming removed 5 bases from V and 2 bases from J; junction bases left unmatched: 10. The CDR3 nucleotides are TGTGCCAGCAGTCCGGGACAGGGTCGTTGGGCCTACAATGAGCAGTTCTTC. This encodes CASSPGQGRWAYNEQFF.

This clonotype was recorded a few times. The CDR3 protein is CASSLSPTETNYGYTF. The CDR3 DNA is TGTGCCAGCAGTTTGTCTCCGACCGAGACGAACTATGGCTACACCTTC. The J gene is TRBJ1-2, the V gene TRBV12-3 or TRBV12-4; D is ambiguous. Trimming removed 3 bases from V and 2 bases from J, with 16 bases in between. CDR3 length: 16 amino acids.

V and J are TRBV14 and TRBJ2-1, with 8 bases lining up with TRBD2. Germline assignment: CDR1 SGHDN and CDR2 FVKESK. The V segment lost 4 bases and the J segment 6 bases; nucleotides outside the gene matches: 5. The CDR3 runs to 14 residues. CDR3 loop: CASSPAGGPNEQFF. The CDR3 bases are TGTGCCAGCAGCCCGGCGGGGGGCCCCAATGAGCAGTTCTTC.

This rearrangement joins TRBV12-3 or TRBV12-4 to TRBJ1-2, with a possible D match to TRBD1 (6 bases). The CDR3 consists of 13 residues. V dropped 1 base and J dropped 6 bases, with 9 bases sitting between them. In nucleotides, the CDR3 is TGTGCCAGCAGTTTAGGGACAGCTAATGGCTACACCTTC. It is translated as CASSLGTANGYTF.

This clonotype was recorded at least ten times. V is TRBV12-3 or TRBV12-4 and J is TRBJ1-3, with no clear D. The CDR3 is made up of 14 amino acids. Trimming stripped 2 bases from V and 0 bases from J, with 5 bases between. The CDR3 DNA reads TGTGCCAGCAGTTTACTAGGCTCTGGAAACACCATATATTTT. Protein: CASSLLGSGNTIYF.

This clonotype was found many times. The chain combines TRBV7-2 with TRBJ2-3, with D perhaps assigned TRBD1 or TRBD2 (7 bases each). Germline V gene lookup returns CDR1 SGHTA and CDR2 FQGNSA. The V end was cut by 11 bases, the J end by 3 bases, with 15 bases between. The CDR3 runs to 13 residues. Here the CDR3 reads CAAREGATDTQYF. CDR3 sequence (DNA): TGTGCCGCCAGGGAGGGGGCAACAGATACGCAGTATTTT.

There are a few counts of this clonotype. The genes are TRBV12-3 or TRBV12-4 and TRBJ1-5; D gene unclear. V gave up 4 bases and J gave up 3 bases, with 16 bases separating them. The CDR3 has 16 amino acids. The chain's CDR3 is CASSYRASKSNQPQHF. The CDR3 nucleotides are TGTGCCAGCAGTTATCGGGCCTCTAAATCCAATCAGCCCCAGCATTTT.

This clonotype was detected a few times. The genes are TRBV12-3 or TRBV12-4 and TRBJ1-1; 8 nucleotides align to TRBD1. This CDR3 region has 13 residues. J lost 3 bases, V lost 10 bases, and 7 bases had no gene match. As DNA, the CDR3 is TGTGCCATTAAGTCAGGGGGCTACACTGAAGCTTTCTTT. This encodes CAIKSGGYTEAFF.

This clonotype has just a few counts. The rearrangement uses TRBV19 and TRBJ2-7; maybe TRBD2 (5 bases). Trimming removed 2 bases from V and 6 bases from J, with 17 bases in between. Per the germline V gene, CDR1 is LNHDA and CDR2 is SQIVND (reference sequence). The CDR3 contains 15 residues. The DNA for the CDR3 is TGTGCCAGTAGTATAAGTAGCAGCGGTATAAGCGAGCAGTACTTC. This codes for CASSISSSGISEQYF.

This clonotype was seen a single time. V gene TRBV9 combines with J gene TRBJ1-2, with D possibly TRBD1 on 6 matching bases. Germline V gene sequence: CDR1 SGDLS, CDR2 YYNGEE. With 6 bases removed from V and 6 bases from J, the gap between germline ends came to 15 bases. The CDR3 length is 13 residues. CDR3 protein: CASTSAGTNGYTF. The DNA of the CDR3 is TGTGCCAGCACGTCGGCAGGGACAAATGGCTACACCTTC.

J is TRBJ2-7 and V is TRBV28; D remains unclear. The V end was cut by 5 bases, the J end by 3 bases, with 14 bases between. CDR1 is MDHEN, CDR2 SYDVKM, per germline. The CDR3 is made up of 14 amino acids. The CDR3 coding sequence is TGTGCCAGCAGTCAGGAAGTAGGGATCTACGAGCAGTACTTC. As protein: CASSQEVGIYEQYF.

The chain is built from TRBV7-8 and TRBJ2-6; TRBD1 matches 7 bases. From germline, CDR1 is SGHVS and CDR2 FQNEAQ. After removal of 4 bases from V and 0 bases from J, the junction contained 18 bases not matched to a gene. This CDR3 spans 21 amino acids. In DNA, the CDR3 is TGTGCCAGCAGCTCGCCGCGCGATTTGGACAGGCTTAGCTCTGGGGCCAACGTCCTGACTTTC. It yields the protein CASSSPRDLDRLSSGANVLTF.

This clonotype was observed at least ten times. The chain employs TRBV12-3 or TRBV12-4 and TRBJ2-5; TRBD1 matches at 8 bases. Losses at the gene ends were 6 bases for V and 1 base for J; bases not matched to a gene: 4. The CDR3 totals 14 residues. The CDR3 region has the DNA TGTGCCAGCAGCGGGACAGGCCCCCAAGAGACCCAGTACTTC. Its protein is CASSGTGPQETQYF.

This chain joins TRBV29-1 and TRBJ1-2; weak D call: TRBD1 (5 bases). The CDR3 extends over 18 amino acids. Trimming removed 0 bases from V and 8 bases from J, with 28 bases in between. Looked up from germline, CDR1 is SQVTM and CDR2 is ANQGSEA. CDR3 nucleotide sequence: TGCAGCGTTGAAGATCTCATTGGGCTAAGGGACGCCGTGTGGGGCTACACCTTC. Translated: CSVEDLIGLRDAVWGYTF.

This clonotype was seen more than once but under ten times. The J gene is TRBJ1-2, the V gene TRBV7-8; 7 bases match TRBD1. Trimming at V came to 6 bases and at J to 3 bases, leaving 4 bases not matched to a gene. The CDR3 has 13 amino acids. Germline CDR1 reads SGHVS; CDR2 reads FQNEAQ. The chain's CDR3 is CASRSDRDYGYTF. The CDR3 DNA follows: TGTGCCAGCAGATCCGACAGGGACTATGGCTACACCTTC.

This clonotype has a handful of counts. V and J are TRBV5-4 and TRBJ1-1; no reliable D call. This CDR3 region has 15 residues. Per the germline V gene, CDR1 is SGHNT and CDR2 is YYREEE (reference sequence). The germline V and J ends were trimmed by 2 bases and 0 bases, with 11 bases remaining between them. The CDR3 region is CASSFFRLMNTEAFF. The CDR3 bases are TGTGCCAGCAGCTTCTTCAGGTTAATGAACACTGAAGCTTTCTTT.

The rearrangement uses TRBV7-9 and TRBJ2-5; D gene unclear. CDR3 length: 14 amino acids. The germline CDR1 and CDR2 sequences are SEHNR and FQNEAQ (reference sequence). Trimming cost V 1 base and J 4 bases, with 10 bases left between them. CDR3 coding DNA: TGTGCCAGCAGCTTAGGGGCGGCCCGAGAGACCCAGTACTTC. Amino acids: CASSLGAARETQYF.

The rearrangement links TRBV27 to TRBJ2-3, with D tentatively TRBD2 (6 bases). The CDR3 has 11 amino acids. Deletions cut 6 bases from V and 8 bases from J, with 9 bases between. The V gene's germline CDR1 is MNHEY and CDR2 SMNVEV (reference sequence). In nucleotides, the CDR3 is TGTGCCAGCAGGTACGGGGGTACGCAGTATTTT. It codes for CASRYGGTQYF.

This clonotype was seen more than once but under ten times. The genes are TRBV7-9 and TRBJ1-5; TRBD1 agrees at 7 bases. From germline, CDR1 is SEHNR and CDR2 FQNEAQ (reference sequence). The CDR3 has 17 amino acids. V trimming: 8 bases; J trimming: 4 bases; junction bases outside the gene matches: 17. CDR3 in DNA: TGTGCCAGCGGCAGCTCCTTCGGACAGGCTGTAAATCAGCCCCAGCATTTT. It translates to CASGSSFGQAVNQPQHF.

The CDR3 protein is CASSQEQVSDTIYF. Written as DNA, the CDR3 is TGTGCCAGCAGCCAGGAACAGGTTTCCGACACCATATATTTT. The rearrangement links TRBV7-1 to TRBJ1-3; D may be TRBD1 (5 bases). TRBV7-1 is designated an ORF whose function remains uncertain. The CDR3 totals 14 residues. V lost 5 bases to trimming and J lost 8 bases, with 16 bases between them.

This clonotype has a handful of counts. The gene calls are TRBV12-3 or TRBV12-4 and TRBJ2-2; D might be TRBD1 (5 bases). The CDR3 is 14 residues long. V gave up 7 bases and J gave up 4 bases, with 13 bases separating them. The CDR3 spells CASTSVGATGELFF. In DNA, the CDR3 is TGTGCCAGCACCTCGGTTGGGGCCACCGGGGAGCTGTTTTTT.

The chain recombines TRBV6-1 with TRBJ2-7; a possible D gene is TRBD2 (6 bases). Deletions cut 5 bases from V and 5 bases from J, with 10 bases between. The CDR3 length is 12 residues. Germline values: CDR1 MNHNS, CDR2 SASEGT. For the CDR3, the DNA is TGTGCCAGCAGTCCCGGGACTCACGAGCAGTACTTC. Amino acids: CASSPGTHEQYF.

This chain uses TRBV19 with TRBJ1-1, with D perhaps TRBD1 (5 bases). This CDR3 spans 14 amino acids. Trimming removed 2 bases from V and 7 bases from J, with 14 bases in between. The V gene's germline CDR1 is LNHDA and CDR2 SQIVND (reference sequence). The CDR3 sequence: CASSIKGRGREAFF. Written as DNA, the CDR3 is TGTGCCAGTAGTATAAAGGGGAGGGGCCGTGAAGCTTTCTTT.

About this clonotype: A much bigger clone sits one base away, suggesting this may be a read error. CDR3 region: CATSLTLQGARTEAFF. Here the CDR3 DNA reads TGTGCCACCAGCTTAACATTACAGGGGGCGCGGACTGAAGCTTTCTTT. The chain links TRBV7-9 to TRBJ1-1; 9 bases are a match to TRBD1. Germline V gene sequence: CDR1 SEHNR, CDR2 FQNEAQ (reference sequence). The CDR3 is 16 residues long.